The 10 T cell receptor beta chains below all came from one sample that was sequenced in a study of blood T cell repertoires in COVID-19. Assay used: immunoSEQ multiplex PCR; TCRdb lists only in-frame clones, some missing. The sample carries roughly 230,000 clones, around four fifths recorded once. Sequencing was carried out using peripheral blood. The receptors stem from a man in his forties with acute or convalescent COVID-19.

The chain uses TRBV4-2 and TRBJ1-4, with D perhaps matching TRBD1 (5 bases). The V end was cut by 3 bases, the J end by 5 bases, with 16 bases between. The CDR3 sequence is 16 residues long. In germline, CDR1 is LGHNA, CDR2 YNFKEQ. The CDR3 bases are TGTGCCAGCAGCCAGACCTCGGGACGGGGGAATGAAAAACTGTTTTTT. Protein product: CASSQTSGRGNEKLFF.

This clone was observed a single time. The V call is TRBV2, the J call TRBJ2-2, with D possibly TRBD1 on 5 matching bases. This CDR3 has 15 residues. Trimming left V 7 bases short and J 1 base short, with 13 bases between. Germline lookup yields CDR1 SNHLY and CDR2 FYNNEI. The CDR3 sequence: CASTLRTGNTGELFF. CDR3 in DNA: TGTGCCAGCACCCTCCGCACAGGGAACACCGGGGAGCTGTTTTTT.

This chain uses TRBV7-2 with TRBJ2-5; D is unresolved. Trimming pared 4 bases from V and 2 bases from J, leaving 14 bases between. In germline, CDR1 is SGHTA, CDR2 FQGNSA. The CDR3 sequence is 15 residues long. CDR3 coding DNA: TGTGCCAGCAGCTCTGGCTTAGCCCAACAAGAGACCCAGTACTTC. The encoded protein is CASSSGLAQQETQYF.

This clone has just a few counts. The J gene is TRBJ1-5, the V gene TRBV19, with D perhaps TRBD1 (5 bases). V lost 6 bases and J lost 2, with 14 bases in between. The CDR3 has 15 amino acids. The V gene's germline CDR1 is LNHDA and CDR2 SQIVND (reference sequence). CDR3 region: CASSSGGGGNQPQHF. The CDR3 DNA follows: TGTGCCAGTAGCAGCGGGGGGGGTGGCAATCAGCCCCAGCATTTT.

The J gene is TRBJ1-2, the V gene TRBV5-4; D call uncertain. The CDR3 spans 13 residues. The V gene lost 1 base and the J gene lost 2 bases, with 6 bases spanning the gap. In germline, CDR1 is SGHNT, CDR2 YYREEE (reference sequence). This chain's CDR3 is CASSLIRNYGYTF. The CDR3 nucleotides are TGTGCCAGCAGCTTGATACGGAACTATGGCTACACCTTC.

The V and J genes are TRBV30 and TRBJ2-5; D is uncertain. This CDR3 is built from 11 residues. Germline values: CDR1 GTSNPN, CDR2 SVGIG (reference sequence). V was pared by 2 bases and J by 3 bases, with 4 bases between. CDR3 nucleotide sequence: TGTGCCTGGAGTATAGAAGAGACCCAGTACTTC. The encoded protein is CAWSIEETQYF.

The rearrangement uses TRBV5-1 and TRBJ2-7; TRBD2 agrees at 14 bases. CDR3 length: 15 amino acids. Germline CDR1 is SGHRS and CDR2 is YFSETQ. V gave up 4 bases and J gave up 4 bases; unmatched junction bases: 4. As DNA, the CDR3 is TGCGCCAGCAGCCAGGGACTAGCGGGAGTATACGAGCAGTACTTC. Translated: CASSQGLAGVYEQYF.

J is TRBJ1-3 and V is TRBV2; 7 nucleotides agree with TRBD1. The CDR3 has 12 residues. Losses at the gene ends were 6 bases for V and 8 bases for J; bases not matched to a gene: 4. The germline CDR1 and CDR2 sequences are SNHLY and FYNNEI. The DNA for the CDR3 is TGTGCCAGCAGAAACAGGGGTGACACCATATATTTT. It yields the protein CASRNRGDTIYF.

This sequence joins TRBV4-2 and TRBJ2-1; a weak D match, TRBD2 (6 bases). The CDR3 contains 19 residues. Trimming cost V 4 bases and J 4 bases, with 26 bases left between them. CDR1 is LGHNA, CDR2 YNFKEQ, per germline. In DNA form, the CDR3 reads TGTGCCAGCAGCCGGGCGTCCTACTTGGAGGGAGGAAATTACAATGAGCAGTTCTTC. It translates to CASSRASYLEGGNYNEQFF.

With regard to this clone: Other DNA sequences in the sample encode the same CDR3. J is TRBJ2-7 and V is TRBV12-3 or TRBV12-4; no clear D. The CDR3 consists of 11 residues. Trimming stripped 0 bases from V and 7 bases from J, with 4 bases between. CDR3 protein: CASSLAREQYF. The CDR3, as DNA: TGTGCCAGCAGTTTAGCGAGGGAGCAGTACTTC.